Listed below are T cell receptor beta chains from one sample, sequenced in a study of T cell responses to AZD1222 COVID-19 vaccine. Only in-frame clones appear in the TCRdb table, and some are missing; sequencing was by immunoSEQ multiplex PCR. The sample consists of around 150,000 clones, about 90% of them appearing once. Sequenced material: peripheral blood, taken 28 days after the second AZD1222 dose. These receptors were obtained from an adult who received the AZD1222 COVID-19 vaccine. The CDR3 runs from the conserved cysteine through the conserved F or W. A D gene is named only where the DNA matches it firmly. Clone size is shown for a subset of rows, as once, few, many or a class of expanded clone.

v_gene: TRBV5-1
d_gene: NA
j_gene: TRBJ1-2
abundance: once
CDR3aa: CASSLEGSGNGYTF
CDR3nt: TGCGCCAGCAGCCTTGAGGGTTCGGGCAATGGCTACACCTTC

v_gene: TRBV28
d_gene: TRBD2
j_gene: TRBJ2-1
abundance: NA
CDR3aa: CASSSGASGSIAYNEQFF
CDR3nt: TGTGCCAGCAGTTCCGGGGCTAGCGGGAGTATCGCCTACAATGAGCAGTTCTTC

v_gene: TRBV18
d_gene: NA
j_gene: TRBJ2-1
abundance: NA
CDR3aa: CASSNLWVVAEQFF
CDR3nt: TGTGCCAGCTCAAACTTGTGGGTAGTCGCTGAGCAGTTCTTC

v_gene: TRBV5-6
d_gene: NA
j_gene: TRBJ1-1
abundance: NA
CDR3aa: CASSLRSAKNTEAFF
CDR3nt: TGTGCCAGCAGCTTGAGGTCAGCCAAGAACACTGAAGCTTTCTTT

v_gene: TRBV19
d_gene: TRBD2
j_gene: TRBJ2-5
abundance: NA
CDR3aa: CASSGRLAGSETQYF
CDR3nt: TGTGCCAGTAGTGGGAGACTAGCGGGATCTGAGACCCAGTACTTC

v_gene: TRBV4-1
d_gene: NA
j_gene: TRBJ2-6
abundance: NA
CDR3aa: CASSTSGANVLTF
CDR3nt: TGCGCCAGCAGCACATCTGGGGCCAACGTCCTGACTTTC

v_gene: TRBV3-1/TRBV3-2
d_gene: NA
j_gene: TRBJ1-3
abundance: NA
CDR3aa: CASSQRGSGNTIYF
CDR3nt: TGTGCCAGCAGCCAACGGGGCTCTGGAAACACCATATATTTT

v_gene: TRBV3-1/TRBV3-2
d_gene: NA
j_gene: TRBJ1-5
abundance: NA
CDR3aa: CASSQGRGPNQPQHF
CDR3nt: TGTGCCAGCAGCCAGGGGAGGGGCCCCAATCAGCCCCAGCATTTT

v_gene: TRBV30
d_gene: NA
j_gene: TRBJ1-4
abundance: NA
CDR3aa: CAIGRAGVEKLFF
CDR3nt: TGTGCTATTGGACGGGCCGGGGTTGAAAAACTGTTTTTT

v_gene: TRBV19
d_gene: NA
j_gene: TRBJ1-2
abundance: NA
CDR3aa: CATAAEGSHYGYTF
CDR3nt: TGTGCCACCGCGGCGGAGGGGTCACACTATGGCTACACCTTC

v_gene: TRBV11-2
d_gene: TRBD1
j_gene: TRBJ2-7
abundance: NA
CDR3aa: CASSLADRGAYEQYF
CDR3nt: TGTGCCAGCAGCTTAGCGGACAGGGGCGCCTACGAGCAGTACTTC

v_gene: TRBV18
d_gene: TRBD1
j_gene: TRBJ2-1
abundance: NA
CDR3aa: CASSQGQGAYNEQFF
CDR3nt: TGTGCCAGCTCTCAGGGACAGGGGGCCTACAATGAGCAGTTCTTC

v_gene: TRBV20-1
d_gene: NA
j_gene: TRBJ2-5
abundance: once
CDR3aa: CSARTLETQYF
CDR3nt: TGCAGTGCTAGGACCTTGGAGACCCAGTACTTC

v_gene: TRBV11-2
d_gene: NA
j_gene: TRBJ1-3
abundance: NA
CDR3aa: CASSLPPKGSGNTIYF
CDR3nt: TGTGCCAGCAGCCTCCCTCCGAAGGGCTCTGGAAACACCATATATTTT

v_gene: TRBV5-1
d_gene: NA
j_gene: TRBJ1-6
abundance: NA
CDR3aa: CASSLEFSSYNSPLHF
CDR3nt: TGCGCCAGCAGCTTGGAGTTCAGCTCCTATAATTCACCCCTCCACTTT

v_gene: TRBV19
d_gene: NA
j_gene: TRBJ1-1
abundance: NA
CDR3aa: CASSSHGFFEAFF
CDR3nt: TGTGCCAGTAGTTCTCATGGGTTCTTTGAAGCTTTCTTT

v_gene: TRBV4-1
d_gene: TRBD1
j_gene: TRBJ1-6
abundance: NA
CDR3aa: CASSYIPGQGLRVNSPLHF
CDR3nt: TGCGCCAGCAGCTATATACCGGGACAGGGTCTTCGGGTGAATTCACCCCTCCACTTT

v_gene: TRBV4-2
d_gene: NA
j_gene: TRBJ1-2
abundance: NA
CDR3aa: CASSQDSGTYGYTF
CDR3nt: TGTGCCAGCAGCCAAGATTCAGGGACCTATGGCTACACCTTC

v_gene: TRBV6-5
d_gene: NA
j_gene: TRBJ2-2
abundance: NA
CDR3aa: CASSSQGPGELFF
CDR3nt: TGTGCCAGCAGTTCCCAGGGACCCGGGGAGCTGTTTTTT

v_gene: TRBV30
d_gene: NA
j_gene: TRBJ2-3
abundance: NA
CDR3aa: CAWTPPTSTDTQYF
CDR3nt: TGTGCCTGGACCCCCCCCACTAGCACAGATACGCAGTATTTT

v_gene: TRBV12-5
d_gene: NA
j_gene: TRBJ1-5
abundance: NA
CDR3aa: CASGFLGHSNQPQHF
CDR3nt: TGTGCTAGTGGTTTTTTAGGACACAGCAATCAGCCCCAGCATTTT

v_gene: TRBV5-1
d_gene: NA
j_gene: TRBJ1-3
abundance: NA
CDR3aa: CASHGGSSGNTIYF
CDR3nt: TGCGCCAGCCATGGAGGGAGCTCTGGAAACACCATATATTTT

v_gene: TRBV6-6
d_gene: TRBD1
j_gene: TRBJ2-7
abundance: once
CDR3aa: CASSSTGVAREQYF
CDR3nt: TGTGCCAGCAGTTCGACAGGGGTGGCGAGGGAGCAGTACTTC

v_gene: TRBV14
d_gene: TRBD1
j_gene: TRBJ1-6
abundance: NA
CDR3aa: CASSQGTGGRSPLHF
CDR3nt: TGTGCCAGCAGCCAAGGGACAGGAGGACGTTCACCCCTCCACTTT

v_gene: TRBV12-3/TRBV12-4
d_gene: NA
j_gene: TRBJ1-2
abundance: NA
CDR3aa: CANKGTNERGYTF
CDR3nt: TGTGCCAACAAAGGGACCAACGAAAGAGGCTACACCTTC

v_gene: TRBV7-9
d_gene: NA
j_gene: TRBJ2-3
abundance: NA
CDR3aa: CASSFSGTDTQYF
CDR3nt: TGTGCCAGCAGCTTTAGCGGCACAGATACGCAGTATTTT

v_gene: TRBV7-3
d_gene: NA
j_gene: TRBJ2-7
abundance: NA
CDR3aa: CASGTGGAEQYF
CDR3nt: TGTGCCAGCGGCACCGGTGGCGCCGAGCAGTACTTC

v_gene: TRBV4-3
d_gene: NA
j_gene: TRBJ1-1
abundance: NA
CDR3aa: CASSQDTKVWRAMNTEAFF
CDR3nt: TGCGCCAGCAGCCAAGATACAAAGGTTTGGAGGGCAATGAACACTGAAGCTTTCTTT

v_gene: TRBV6-5
d_gene: NA
j_gene: TRBJ1-1
abundance: NA
CDR3aa: CASSYGRDREAFF
CDR3nt: TGTGCCAGCAGTTATGGGCGCGACAGGGAAGCTTTCTTT

v_gene: TRBV7-2
d_gene: NA
j_gene: TRBJ2-7
abundance: NA
CDR3aa: CASSRAYEQYF
CDR3nt: TGTGCCAGCTCGAGAGCCTACGAGCAGTACTTC

v_gene: TRBV27
d_gene: NA
j_gene: TRBJ1-6
abundance: NA
CDR3aa: CASSLLAGVDSPLHF
CDR3nt: TGTGCCAGCAGTTTACTCGCAGGGGTGGATTCACCCCTCCACTTT

v_gene: TRBV7-9
d_gene: TRBD2
j_gene: TRBJ2-1
abundance: NA
CDR3aa: CASSRGLVGYNEQFF
CDR3nt: TGTGCCAGCAGCAGGGGACTAGTAGGCTACAATGAGCAGTTCTTC

v_gene: TRBV10-3
d_gene: TRBD1
j_gene: TRBJ2-2
abundance: NA
CDR3aa: CAISDPGQGSHGELFF
CDR3nt: TGTGCCATCAGTGACCCGGGACAGGGGTCGCACGGGGAGCTGTTTTTT

v_gene: TRBV5-1
d_gene: NA
j_gene: TRBJ1-1
abundance: NA
CDR3aa: CASSLGSPTEAFF
CDR3nt: TGCGCCAGCAGCTTGGGCAGCCCTACTGAAGCTTTCTTT

v_gene: TRBV27
d_gene: NA
j_gene: TRBJ1-5
abundance: NA
CDR3aa: CASRPMGRTPQHF
CDR3nt: TGTGCCAGCAGGCCCATGGGGCGGACGCCCCAGCATTTT